This paragraph reports one TCR beta chain. The sample belongs to a study of cytomegalovirus exposure and HLA in healthy donors. CDR1 is LGHNA and CDR2 is YSLEER in the germline V gene. The CDR3 length is 17 residues. Germline trimming cut 1 base from V and 0 bases from J; bases unmatched to any gene: 6. With 60 Vbeta and 13 Jbeta primers, the PCR was carried out. Repertoires were generated with immunoSEQ multiplex PCR, while TCRdb's copy carries only in-frame clones and drops some. The table has 85,000 to 100,000 clones, 90% seen once; the top ten hold about 2.5%. The source is a man between 18 and 35 years old in good health and CMV-seronegative. Sequencing was carried out using PBMCs. V usage is TRBV4-3 and J usage is TRBJ2-3; 8 bases map to TRBD2. For the CDR3, the DNA is TGCGCCAGCAGCCAAGCCGCGCTAGCGGGCAGCACAGATACGCAGTATTTT. Its protein is CASSQAALAGSTDTQYF.